Listed below are T cell receptor beta chains from one sample, sequenced in a study of cytomegalovirus exposure and HLA in healthy donors. The assay was immunoSEQ multiplex PCR, and TCRdb's table has in-frame clones only and misses some. The sample yields around 71,000 clones, under 80% seen once. The sequencing input was PBMCs. The receptors here all came from a male donor in good health and CMV-seropositive. The CDR3 runs from the conserved cysteine through the conserved F or W. The order of the fields is J gene, D gene, clone size, V gene, CDR3 DNA, CDR3 protein. The D gene is left open where the match is weak. Not every row has a clone size; where given, it reads once, few, many or a size class.

TRBJ1-6,NA,NA,TRBV6-5,TGTGCCAGCAGTCCGGGACAACATAATTCACCCCTCCACTTT,CASSPGQHNSPLHF
TRBJ2-3,TRBD2,NA,TRBV5-4,TGTGCCAGTCAGGGACTAGCGGGGCCAGATACGCAGTATTTT,CASQGLAGPDTQYF
TRBJ2-3,NA,NA,TRBV11-2,TGTGCCAGCAGCTTTATAGATACGCAGTATTTT,CASSFIDTQYF
TRBJ2-1,NA,NA,TRBV1,TGCACCAGCAGCCAGGGGAGACTAGGAGGGGACGATGAGCAGTTCTTC,CTSSQGRLGGDDEQFF
TRBJ1-1,TRBD1,NA,TRBV6-5,TGTGCCACCAAAGTCGACAGGGTGGACACTGAAGCTTTCTTT,CATKVDRVDTEAFF
TRBJ1-1,NA,NA,TRBV5-1,TGCGCCAGCAGCTTGGTAGAGGTAAACACTGAAGCTTTCTTT,CASSLVEVNTEAFF
TRBJ1-1,NA,NA,TRBV6-5,TGTGCCAGCAGTACAGGGTTTGAGGTCGCTGAAGCTTTCTTT,CASSTGFEVAEAFF
TRBJ1-1,NA,NA,TRBV5-4,TGTGCCAGCAGCTCGGAGGCGGGTTTCGTGACTGAAGCTTTCTTT,CASSSEAGFVTEAFF
TRBJ1-6,NA,once,TRBV14,TGTGCCAGCAGCCAAGAGGGCAGCTCCTATAATTCACCCCTCCACTTT,CASSQEGSSYNSPLHF
TRBJ2-1,TRBD1,NA,TRBV18,TGTGCCAGCTCCGGGACAGGGGGCCATGAGCAGTTCTTC,CASSGTGGHEQFF
TRBJ2-1,TRBD2,NA,TRBV2,TGTGCCGCCAGCAACGGGTCCCTAGCGGGAGGGTCCTACAATGAGCAGTTCTTC,CAASNGSLAGGSYNEQFF
TRBJ2-2,NA,NA,TRBV6-6,TGTGCCAGCAGTTACGAGTACGTACACACCGGGGAGCTGTTTTTT,CASSYEYVHTGELFF
TRBJ2-7,TRBD2,NA,TRBV13,TGTATCCCCGTATTCCTTAGCGGGGTCCGATCCTACGAGCAGTACTTC,CIPVFLSGVRSYEQYF
TRBJ2-5,TRBD2,NA,TRBV5-6,TGTGCCAGCAGCTTGTTTCAGGGTGCCCCTAGCGGGATGGAGACCCAGTACTTC,CASSLFQGAPSGMETQYF
TRBJ2-7,TRBD1,NA,TRBV27,TGTGCCAGCAGTGCTACAGGGGTCGGCTACGAGCAGTACTTC,CASSATGVGYEQYF
TRBJ2-1,TRBD2,few,TRBV9,TGTGCCAGCAGCGCTAGCGGGGGGGCTTATAATGAGCAGTTCTTC,CASSASGGAYNEQFF
TRBJ2-1,NA,NA,TRBV7-9,TGTGCCAGCAGCTTAGGGCAGGGGCCGTACAATGAGCAGTTCTTC,CASSLGQGPYNEQFF
TRBJ2-7,TRBD2,NA,TRBV11-2,TGTGCCAGCAGTTTCCAAGGACTAGCGGGGGACCACGAGCAGTACTTC,CASSFQGLAGDHEQYF
TRBJ1-6,NA,NA,TRBV7-2,TGTGCCAGCAGCCCCGGTCGGGGATCGGTCAATTCACCCCTCCACTTT,CASSPGRGSVNSPLHF
TRBJ2-7,TRBD2,NA,TRBV29-1,TGCAGCGTTGCCGGGAGCGGGAGAAGCACCTACGAGCAGTACTTC,CSVAGSGRSTYEQYF
TRBJ1-4,TRBD1,NA,TRBV7-9,TGTGCCAGCAGCTTAGTAGGGACAGGTCCCCGAAAACTGTTTTTT,CASSLVGTGPRKLFF
TRBJ2-3,TRBD2,once,TRBV5-6,TGTGCCAGCAGCTTGGAGGTGGTAGCGGGAACGACAGATACGCAGTATTTT,CASSLEVVAGTTDTQYF
TRBJ1-3,NA,NA,TRBV5-1,TGCGCCAGCAGCATGGGAGAGACTGGAAACACCATATATTTT,CASSMGETGNTIYF
TRBJ2-3,TRBD2,NA,TRBV4-1,TGCGCCAGCAGCCAAGTGGGCAGCGGGAGAGGCACAGATACGCAGTATTTT,CASSQVGSGRGTDTQYF
TRBJ1-4,NA,NA,TRBV10-3,TGTGCCATCAGTGGGCCCCCGGGGAGACGGGGTAATGAAAAACTGTTTTTT,CAISGPPGRRGNEKLFF
TRBJ1-3,TRBD1,NA,TRBV5-1,TGCGCCAGCAGCCGGGACAGGGACGCTGGAAACACCATATATTTT,CASSRDRDAGNTIYF
TRBJ1-3,NA,once,TRBV6-6,TGTGCCAGCAGTTACTCGAAACAAGGAAACACCATATATTTT,CASSYSKQGNTIYF
TRBJ2-1,TRBD2,NA,TRBV5-1,TGCGCCAGCAGCTTAGCGGGGAACTACAATGAGCAGTTCTTC,CASSLAGNYNEQFF
TRBJ2-7,TRBD2,NA,TRBV6-1,TGTGCCAGCGGCCTAGCGGGGGCCTACGAGCAGTACTTC,CASGLAGAYEQYF